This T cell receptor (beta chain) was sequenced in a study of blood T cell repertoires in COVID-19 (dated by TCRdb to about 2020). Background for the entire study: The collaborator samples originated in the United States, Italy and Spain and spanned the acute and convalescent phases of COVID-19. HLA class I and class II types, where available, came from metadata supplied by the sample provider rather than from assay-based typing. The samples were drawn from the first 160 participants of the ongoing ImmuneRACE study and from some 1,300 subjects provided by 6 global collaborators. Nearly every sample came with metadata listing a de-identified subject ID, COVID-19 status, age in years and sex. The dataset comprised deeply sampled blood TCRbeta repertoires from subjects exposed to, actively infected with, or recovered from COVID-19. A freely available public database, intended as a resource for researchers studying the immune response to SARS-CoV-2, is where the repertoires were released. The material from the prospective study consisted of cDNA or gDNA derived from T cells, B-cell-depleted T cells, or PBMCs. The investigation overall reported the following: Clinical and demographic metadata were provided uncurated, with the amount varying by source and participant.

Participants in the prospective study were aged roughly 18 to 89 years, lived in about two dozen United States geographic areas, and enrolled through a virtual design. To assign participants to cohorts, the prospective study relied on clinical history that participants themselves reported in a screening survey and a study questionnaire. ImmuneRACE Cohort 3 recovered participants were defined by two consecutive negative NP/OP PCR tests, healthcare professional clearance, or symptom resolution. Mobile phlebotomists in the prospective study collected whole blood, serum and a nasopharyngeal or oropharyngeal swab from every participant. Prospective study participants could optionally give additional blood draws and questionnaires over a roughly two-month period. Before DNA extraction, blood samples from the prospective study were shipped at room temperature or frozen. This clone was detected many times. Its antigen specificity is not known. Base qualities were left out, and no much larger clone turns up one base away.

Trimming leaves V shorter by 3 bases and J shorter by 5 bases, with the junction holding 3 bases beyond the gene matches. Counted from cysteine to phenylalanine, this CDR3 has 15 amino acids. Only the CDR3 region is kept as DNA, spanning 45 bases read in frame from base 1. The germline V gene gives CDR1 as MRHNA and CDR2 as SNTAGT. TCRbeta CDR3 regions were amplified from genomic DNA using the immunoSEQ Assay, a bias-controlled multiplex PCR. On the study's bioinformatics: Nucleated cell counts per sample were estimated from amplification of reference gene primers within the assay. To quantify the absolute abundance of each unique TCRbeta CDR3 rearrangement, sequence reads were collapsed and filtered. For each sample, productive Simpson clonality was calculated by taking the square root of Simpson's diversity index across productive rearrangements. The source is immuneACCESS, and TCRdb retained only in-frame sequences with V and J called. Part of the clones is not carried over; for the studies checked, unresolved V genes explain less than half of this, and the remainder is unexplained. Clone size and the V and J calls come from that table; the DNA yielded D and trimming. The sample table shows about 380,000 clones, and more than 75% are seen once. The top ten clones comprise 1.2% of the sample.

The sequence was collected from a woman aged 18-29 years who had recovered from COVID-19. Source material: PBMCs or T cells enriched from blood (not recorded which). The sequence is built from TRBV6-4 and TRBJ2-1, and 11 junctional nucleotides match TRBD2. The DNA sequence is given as TGTGCCAGCAGTGAGGCTAGCGGGGGGAACAATGAGCAGTTCTTC. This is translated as CASSEASGGNNEQFF.